This TCR beta chain derives from a study of CD8+ T cells in alopecia areata. TCR sequencing used cDNA made by reverse transcription of extracted RNA. Sequenced by immunoSEQ multiplex PCR; TCRdb stores in-frame clones only, minus some. The sample contains some 120,000 clones, roughly 50% of which appear only once. From germline, CDR1 is MDHEN and CDR2 SYDVKM. The CDR3 consists of 15 residues. The V gene lost 3 bases and the J gene lost 2 bases, with 12 bases spanning the gap. The clonotype was recovered from a human donor with alopecia areata. This chain connects TRBV28 to TRBJ2-3; perhaps D is TRBD1 or TRBD2 (5 bases each). Sequenced: NKG2D-low CD8+ T cells sorted from blood. The CDR3 nucleotides are TGTGCCAGCAGTTTGGAACAGGAGGACACAGATACGCAGTATTTT. Protein sequence: CASSLEQEDTDTQYF.